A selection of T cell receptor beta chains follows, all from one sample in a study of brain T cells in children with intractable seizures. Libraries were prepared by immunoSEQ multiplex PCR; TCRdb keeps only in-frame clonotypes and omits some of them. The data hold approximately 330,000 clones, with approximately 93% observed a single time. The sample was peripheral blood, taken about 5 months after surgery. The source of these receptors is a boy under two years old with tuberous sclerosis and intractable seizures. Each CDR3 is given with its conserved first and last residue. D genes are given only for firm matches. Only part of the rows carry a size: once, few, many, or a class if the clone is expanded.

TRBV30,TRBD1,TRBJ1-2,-,CAWSVQGFYGYTF,TGTGCCTGGAGTGTACAGGGGTTCTATGGCTACACCTTC
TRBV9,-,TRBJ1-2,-,CASSVAGGGYGYTF,TGTGCCAGCAGCGTAGCGGGGGGCGGGTATGGCTACACCTTC
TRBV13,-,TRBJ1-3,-,CASSLAGNTIYF,TGTGCCAGCAGCTTAGCTGGAAACACCATATATTTT
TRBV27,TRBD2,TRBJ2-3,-,CASSGLGTSTDTQYF,TGTGCCAGCAGTGGACTAGGGACTAGCACAGATACGCAGTATTTT
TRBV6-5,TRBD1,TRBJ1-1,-,CASNTDRVGDTEAFF,TGTGCCAGCAACACGGACAGGGTAGGGGACACTGAAGCTTTCTTT
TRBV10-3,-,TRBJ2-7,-,CAISESPSASYEQYF,TGTGCCATCAGTGAGTCCCCTAGCGCCTCCTACGAGCAGTACTTC
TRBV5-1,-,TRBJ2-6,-,CASSLDGDSGANVLTF,TGCGCCAGCAGCTTGGATGGAGACTCTGGGGCCAACGTCCTGACTTTC
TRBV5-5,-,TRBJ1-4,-,CASRVTIRDEKLFF,TGTGCCAGCAGGGTGACAATTAGGGATGAAAAACTGTTTTTT
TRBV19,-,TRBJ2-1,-,CASSLADNEQFF,TGTGCCAGTAGTTTAGCCGACAATGAGCAGTTCTTC
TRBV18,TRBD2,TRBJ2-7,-,CASSPTSGHYEQYF,TGTGCCAGCTCACCCACTAGCGGCCATTACGAGCAGTACTTC
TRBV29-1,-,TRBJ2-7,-,CSARVYGIYSSYEQYF,TGCAGCGCGAGAGTATACGGGATCTACAGCTCCTACGAGCAGTACTTC
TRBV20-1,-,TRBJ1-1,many,CSASRGGTEAFF,TGCAGTGCTAGTAGGGGGGGAACTGAAGCTTTCTTT
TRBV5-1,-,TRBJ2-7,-,CASSPILQSLEQYF,TGCGCCAGCAGCCCGATATTACAGAGCCTCGAGCAGTACTTC
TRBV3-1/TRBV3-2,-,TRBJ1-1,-,CASSLWGASNTEAFF,TGTGCCAGCAGCCTCTGGGGGGCATCGAACACTGAAGCTTTCTTT
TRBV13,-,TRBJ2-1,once,CASKSWDTNEQFF,TGTGCCAGCAAATCTTGGGACACCAATGAGCAGTTCTTC
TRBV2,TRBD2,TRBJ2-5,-,CASSEFVAGGRETQYF,TGTGCCAGCAGTGAATTCGTAGCGGGGGGGCGAGAGACCCAGTACTTC
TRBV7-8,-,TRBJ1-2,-,CASSLERGIGYTF,TGTGCCAGCAGCTTAGAGCGGGGGATTGGCTACACCTTC
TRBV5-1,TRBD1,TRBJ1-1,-,CASSLVAGGTEAFF,TGCGCCAGCAGCTTGGTGGCAGGGGGGACTGAAGCTTTCTTT
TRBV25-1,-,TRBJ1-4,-,CASTTSLSTNEKLFF,TGTGCCAGCACAACCTCCCTCTCAACTAATGAAAAACTGTTTTTT
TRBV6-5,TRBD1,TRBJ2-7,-,CASSSGDRVNEQYF,TGTGCCAGCAGTTCCGGGGACAGGGTCAACGAGCAGTACTTC
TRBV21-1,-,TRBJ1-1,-,CASNRTGSGTEAFF,TGTGCCAGCAATAGGACAGGCTCCGGAACTGAAGCTTTCTTT
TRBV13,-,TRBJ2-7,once,CASSFQELQVNEQYF,TGTGCCAGCAGCTTCCAGGAGCTCCAAGTGAACGAGCAGTACTTC
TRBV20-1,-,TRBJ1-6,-,CSASSVAASPLHF,TGCAGTGCTAGTTCCGTCGCCGCCTCACCCCTCCACTTT
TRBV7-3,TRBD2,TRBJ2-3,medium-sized,CASSLTFAAGASTDTQYF,TGTGCCAGCAGCTTAACGTTCGCGGCGGGAGCGAGCACAGATACGCAGTATTTT
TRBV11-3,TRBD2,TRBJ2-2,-,CASRLLAGSTGELFF,TGTGCCAGCAGACTACTAGCGGGATCTACCGGGGAGCTGTTTTTT
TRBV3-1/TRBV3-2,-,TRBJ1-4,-,CASSQDKTRYEKLFF,TGTGCCAGCAGCCAAGATAAGACTCGGTATGAAAAACTGTTTTTT
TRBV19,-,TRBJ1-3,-,CASSIGLLSSGNTIYF,TGTGCCAGTAGTATCGGACTTCTTAGCTCTGGAAACACCATATATTTT
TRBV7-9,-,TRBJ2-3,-,CASSSRVNTDTQYF,TGTGCCAGCAGCTCTAGGGTTAACACAGATACGCAGTATTTT
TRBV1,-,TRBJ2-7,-,CTSSHTSLGLGEQYF,TGCACCAGCAGCCATACATCCCTAGGTTTGGGCGAGCAGTACTTC
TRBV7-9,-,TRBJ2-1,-,CASSLAPFGRGSVEQFF,TGTGCCAGCAGCTTAGCCCCCTTCGGGAGAGGCTCCGTTGAGCAGTTCTTC
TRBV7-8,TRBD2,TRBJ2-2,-,CASSLGTSGENTGELFF,TGTGCCAGCAGCTTAGGGACTAGCGGGGAGAACACCGGGGAGCTGTTTTTT
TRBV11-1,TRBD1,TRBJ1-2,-,CASSLGTGRNYGYTF,TGTGCCAGCAGCTTGGGGACAGGACGTAACTATGGCTACACCTTC
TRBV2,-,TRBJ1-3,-,CASSEAGRTAFSGNTIYF,TGTGCCAGCAGTGAAGCGGGACGGACAGCGTTCTCTGGAAACACCATATATTTT
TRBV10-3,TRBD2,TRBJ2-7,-,CAIRKTSGGSRGNEQYF,TGTGCCATCAGAAAAACTAGCGGGGGTTCTCGTGGGAACGAGCAGTACTTC
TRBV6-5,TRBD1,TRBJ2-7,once,CASRRRDRLVYEQYF,TGTGCCAGCAGGAGACGGGACAGGCTCGTGTACGAGCAGTACTTC
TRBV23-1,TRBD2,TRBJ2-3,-,CASSHHSGRTDTQYF,TGCGCCAGCAGTCACCATAGCGGGCGCACAGATACGCAGTATTTT
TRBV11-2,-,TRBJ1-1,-,CASSRPHLNTEAFF,TGTGCCAGCAGCCGACCTCACCTGAACACTGAAGCTTTCTTT